These T cell receptor beta chains were read from a single sample in a study of blood T cell repertoires in COVID-19. Sequencing used immunoSEQ multiplex PCR; TCRdb keeps in-frame clones, though not all of them. In the table there are approximately 300,000 clones, less than 85% of which are singletons. Sequencing input: PBMCs or T cells enriched from blood (not recorded which). These receptors came from a woman aged 25 to 45 who had been exposed to COVID-19. The CDR3 runs from the conserved cysteine through the conserved F or W. A D gene is named only where the DNA matches it firmly. A clone size is listed for some rows: how often the clone was seen (once, few, many), or a class if it is expanded.

J | D | V | size | CDR3 | DNA
TRBJ2-3 | . | TRBV11-2 | . | CASSLEGREDTQYF | TGTGCCAGCAGCTTAGAGGGGAGAGAAGATACGCAGTATTTT
TRBJ2-7 | TRBD2 | TRBV28 | . | CASSFRWSKAGAGREQYF | TGTGCCAGCAGTTTCCGTTGGAGTAAGGCGGGAGCAGGTCGCGAGCAGTACTTC
TRBJ1-1 | TRBD1 | TRBV11-1 | few | CASSFNRGRETEAFF | TGTGCCAGCAGCTTCAACAGGGGAAGGGAAACTGAAGCTTTCTTT
TRBJ2-3 | TRBD2 | TRBV2 | . | CASRVGLAGVKASTDTQYF | TGTGCCAGCAGAGTCGGGCTAGCGGGAGTCAAGGCTAGCACAGATACGCAGTATTTT
TRBJ2-3 | . | TRBV3-1/TRBV3-2 | . | CASSQVSDTQYF | TGTGCCAGCAGCCAAGTGTCGGATACGCAGTATTTT
TRBJ1-6 | TRBD1 | TRBV28 | . | CASISRSGTANSPLHF | TGTGCCAGCATCTCCCGTTCCGGGACAGCAAATTCACCCCTCCACTTT
TRBJ2-4 | . | TRBV19 | . | CASSRGEGIQYF | TGTGCCAGTAGTCGGGGAGAGGGCATTCAGTACTTC
TRBJ1-3 | . | TRBV19 | . | CASSITGSRGNTIYF | TGTGCCAGTAGTATAACAGGGAGTCGTGGAAACACCATATATTTT
TRBJ1-2 | . | TRBV14 | . | CASSQVGDYGYTF | TGTGCCAGCAGCCAAGTGGGCGACTATGGCTACACCTTC
TRBJ2-3 | TRBD1 | TRBV11-3 | . | CASSLEPQGATADTQYF | TGTGCCAGCAGCTTAGAGCCACAGGGGGCGACGGCGGATACGCAGTATTTT
TRBJ2-2 | . | TRBV7-3 | many | CASSLNRADTGELFF | TGTGCCAGCAGCCTAAACAGGGCCGACACCGGGGAGCTGTTTTTT
TRBJ2-1 | TRBD1 | TRBV2 | . | CASTLIRGHEQFF | TGTGCCAGCACCCTTATCAGGGGGCATGAGCAGTTCTTC
TRBJ2-6 | TRBD2 | TRBV9 | . | CASSVGTSGGYGANVLTF | TGTGCCAGCAGCGTCGGGACTAGCGGGGGTTATGGGGCCAACGTCCTGACTTTC
TRBJ1-2 | TRBD1 | TRBV14 | . | CASSQDPGQGYGYTF | TGTGCCAGCAGCCAAGATCCGGGACAGGGCTATGGCTACACCTTC
TRBJ1-1 | . | TRBV29-1 | . | CSVVRAEAFF | TGCAGCGTTGTACGGGCTGAAGCTTTCTTT
TRBJ1-6 | . | TRBV6-5 | . | CASSSAGNSPLHF | TGTGCCAGCAGTTCCGCAGGGAATTCACCCCTCCACTTT
TRBJ2-2 | . | TRBV19 | . | CASSIDTLIGMNTGELFF | TGTGCCAGTAGTATAGATACTCTCATCGGGATGAACACCGGGGAGCTGTTTTTT
TRBJ2-7 | . | TRBV11-1 | . | CASSLTGEQYF | TGTGCCAGCAGCTTAACTGGCGAGCAGTACTTC
TRBJ1-2 | . | TRBV21-1 | . | CASSKGLSQALYTF | TGTGCCAGCAGCAAAGGGTTGAGCCAGGCACTCTACACCTTC
TRBJ2-2 | TRBD2 | TRBV4-3 | . | CASSQRPLGGGTNTGELFF | TGCGCCAGCAGCCAAAGGCCCTTGGGCGGGGGGACGAACACCGGGGAGCTGTTTTTT
TRBJ1-1 | . | TRBV30 | . | CAWNQGVTEAFF | TGTGCCTGGAATCAGGGTGTGACTGAAGCTTTCTTT
TRBJ2-3 | . | TRBV27 | few | CASSLSSSSFSTDTQYF | TGTGCCAGCAGTTTATCGAGTAGCTCCTTTAGCACAGATACGCAGTATTTT
TRBJ2-3 | TRBD2 | TRBV7-2 | once | CASSLGLATDTQYF | TGTGCCAGCAGCCTGGGACTAGCTACAGATACGCAGTATTTT